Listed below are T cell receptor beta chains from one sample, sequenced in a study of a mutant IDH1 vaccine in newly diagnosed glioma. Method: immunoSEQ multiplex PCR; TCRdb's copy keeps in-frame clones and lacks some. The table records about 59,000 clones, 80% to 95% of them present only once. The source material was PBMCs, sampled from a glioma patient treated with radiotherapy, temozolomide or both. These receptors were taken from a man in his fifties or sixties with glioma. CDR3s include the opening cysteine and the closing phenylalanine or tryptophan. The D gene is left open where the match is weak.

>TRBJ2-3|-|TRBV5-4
TGTGCCAGCAGCACCGGTTCGGGGGGCACAGATACGCAGTATTTT
CASSTGSGGTDTQYF
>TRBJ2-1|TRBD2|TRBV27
TGTGCCAGCACAGGCGGGGGCAATGAGCAGTTCTTC
CASTGGGNEQFF
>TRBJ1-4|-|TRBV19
TGTGCCAGTAGAGGCTCCTCAACTAATGAAAAACTGTTTTTT
CASRGSSTNEKLFF
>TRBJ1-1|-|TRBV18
TGTGCCAGCTCACCTTTTGGGCCGGGGGGACAGAACACTGAAGCTTTCTTT
CASSPFGPGGQNTEAFF
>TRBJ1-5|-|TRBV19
TGTGCCAGTAGTATAGTTGGCAGATACAATCAGCCCCAGCATTTT
CASSIVGRYNQPQHF
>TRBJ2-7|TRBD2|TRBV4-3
TGCGCCAGCAGCCAAGATGCTAGCGGGGAGTACGAGCAGTACTTC
CASSQDASGEYEQYF
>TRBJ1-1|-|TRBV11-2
TGTGCCAGCAGGTCCACAGGGAGGAACACTGAAGCTTTCTTT
CASRSTGRNTEAFF
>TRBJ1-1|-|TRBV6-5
TGTGCCAGCAGTACCACATGGTTCACTGAAGCTTTCTTT
CASSTTWFTEAFF
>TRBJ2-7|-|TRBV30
TGTGCCTGGTGCAACCGGGACGGAACCTACGAGCAGTACTTC
CAWCNRDGTYEQYF
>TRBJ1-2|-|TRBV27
TGTGCCAGCAGTTTCGAAAGGAGGGGCTATGGCTACACCTTC
CASSFERRGYGYTF